Presented here are 28 T cell receptor beta chains from one specimen sequenced in a study of blood T cell repertoires in COVID-19. Repertoires were generated with immunoSEQ multiplex PCR, while TCRdb's copy carries only in-frame clones and drops some. The table lists some 200,000 clones, approximately 90% of them singletons. The specimen was peripheral blood. These receptors came from a young woman who had recovered from COVID-19.

In this sample, this clone turned up once. This chain connects TRBV2 to TRBJ2-3; 9 bases map to TRBD1. The CDR3 is 15 residues long. The germline gives CDR1 SNHLY, CDR2 FYNNEI. V shed 7 bases and J 0 bases; nucleotides not matched to a gene: 5. The CDR3 bases are TGTGCCAGCACCCGGGACAGGGTCAGCACAGATACGCAGTATTTT. Translation gives CASTRDRVSTDTQYF.

This chain connects TRBV2 to TRBJ2-7, with TRBD2 matching over 11 bases. The CDR3 sequence is 18 residues long. Per germline, CDR1 SNHLY and CDR2 FYNNEI. V lost 0 bases to trimming and J lost 4 bases; unmatched junction nucleotides: 11. The CDR3 nucleotides are TGTGCCAGCAGTGAAGCGAGAGGGTGGTCTAGCGGGGGGTACGAGCAGTACGTC. As protein: CASSEARGWSSGGYEQYV.

The rearrangement links TRBV7-9 to TRBJ1-1, with TRBD1 identical over 8 bases. The CDR3 covers 16 residues. J was trimmed by 0 bases and V by 0 bases; bases with no gene match: 3. Germline V CDR1 and CDR2: SEHNR, FQNEAQ (reference sequence). CDR3 loop: CASSLAGTGVNTEAFF. The CDR3 DNA follows: TGTGCCAGCAGCTTAGCTGGGACAGGAGTGAACACTGAAGCTTTCTTT.

The chain recombines TRBV3-1 (or the pseudogene TRBV3-2) with TRBJ2-1, with 12 positions matching TRBD2. This CDR3 is built from 16 residues. The trim removed 2 bases at V and 8 bases at J, leaving 7 bases unmatched. Germline loops: CDR1 LGHDT, CDR2 YNNKEL (reference sequence). CDR3 sequence (DNA): TGTGCCAGCAGCCAAAGGGCCGCTAGCGGGAGGGATGAGCAGTTCTTC. Translated: CASSQRAASGRDEQFF.

This rearrangement joins TRBV5-4 to TRBJ1-2; 8 positions match TRBD1. The CDR3 length is 14 residues. The V gene's germline CDR1 is SGHNT and CDR2 YYREEE (reference sequence). Trimming removed 3 bases from V and 1 base from J; junction bases left unmatched: 2. The CDR3 region is CASSSGGVNYGYTF. CDR3 nucleotide sequence: TGTGCCAGCAGCTCAGGGGGCGTTAACTATGGCTACACCTTC.

V gene TRBV30 combines with J gene TRBJ2-7; TRBD1 might be the D (5 bases). CDR1 is GTSNPN, CDR2 SVGIG, per germline (reference sequence). The CDR3 extends over 13 amino acids. Trimming removed 0 bases from V and 6 bases from J, with 12 bases in between. CDR3 sequence (DNA): TGTGCCTGGAGTGTTGGCAGGGTGGGCGAGCAGTACGTC. It translates to CAWSVGRVGEQYV.

The chain carries TRBV19 and TRBJ1-6; D gene unclear. From germline, CDR1 is LNHDA and CDR2 SQIVND (reference sequence). V was cut by 9 bases and J by 7 bases, with 13 bases left in between. The length of the CDR3 is 13 residues. CDR3 residues: CASRGSENSPLHF. The CDR3 nucleotides read TGTGCCAGCCGAGGCTCCGAAAATTCACCCCTCCACTTT.

V usage is TRBV9 and J usage is TRBJ1-3, with 7 bases aligning to TRBD1. Germline lookup yields CDR1 SGDLS and CDR2 YYNGEE. J was trimmed by 0 bases and V by 6 bases; bases with no gene match: 6. The CDR3 covers 15 residues. The CDR3 is CASTRDSVSGNTIYF. CDR3 DNA sequence: TGTGCCAGCACCAGGGACAGCGTCTCTGGAAACACCATATATTTT.

V and J are TRBV28 and TRBJ2-5; 8 nucleotides line up with TRBD2. The V and J ends lost 4 bases and 4 bases, in that order; junction bases with no gene match: 5. Germline V CDR1 and CDR2: MDHEN, SYDVKM. The CDR3 totals 14 residues. The DNA of the CDR3 is TGTGCCAGCAGTTCGCCGGGGGGGGCAGAGACCCAGTACTTC. Its translation: CASSSPGGAETQYF.

This clone was detected only a few times. The chain links TRBV5-6 to TRBJ1-1; D gene unclear. Germline V CDR1 and CDR2: SGHDT, YYEEEE. Trimming took 1 base from V and 8 from J, leaving 9 bases between them. The CDR3 has 12 residues. For the CDR3, the DNA is TGTGCCAGCAGCTTGTTTCGCAGGGAAGCTTTCTTT. It codes for CASSLFRREAFF.

The chain employs TRBV10-3 and TRBJ2-1; 12 bases line up with TRBD2. The CDR3 consists of 16 residues. Trimming removed 2 bases from V and 7 bases from J; junction bases left unmatched: 6. Germline V lookup: CDR1 ENHRY, CDR2 SYGVKD. The CDR3 nucleotides read TGTGCCATCAGTGAGCTTACTAGCGGGGGGTTGAATGAGCAGTTCTTC. It translates to CAISELTSGGLNEQFF.

The J gene is TRBJ1-2, the V gene TRBV18, with 7 bases fitting TRBD1. CDR1 is KGHSH and CDR2 is LQKENI in the germline V gene. The trim removed 3 bases at V and 1 base at J, leaving 5 bases unmatched. The CDR3 contains 15 residues. CDR3 region: CASSPRDSHNYGYTF. CDR3 in DNA: TGTGCCAGCTCACCGCGGGACAGCCATAACTATGGCTACACCTTC.

This sequence joins TRBV19 and TRBJ2-1, with 12 nucleotides matching TRBD2. CDR3 size: 12 residues. Trimming cost V 10 bases and J 9 bases; bases outside gene matches: 4. Germline CDR1 is LNHDA and CDR2 is SQIVND (reference sequence). This CDR3 reads CAKGLAGGEQFF. The CDR3 DNA reads TGTGCCAAGGGACTAGCGGGCGGTGAGCAGTTCTTC. Complete variable domain (other parts from reference TRBV19 and TRBJ2-1): DGGITQSPKYLFRKEGQNVTLSCEQNLNHDAMYWYRQDPGQGLRLIYYSQIVNDFQKGDIAEGYSVSREKKESFPLTVTSAQKNPTAFYLCAKGLAGGEQFFGPGTRLTVL.

The chain joins TRBV19 to TRBJ2-5, with 8 nucleotides matching TRBD2. Germline V lookup: CDR1 LNHDA, CDR2 SQIVND (reference sequence). The CDR3 is 17 amino acids. J was trimmed by 5 bases and V by 1 base; bases with no gene match: 12. CDR3 residues: CASSIGGSGGPRETQYF. CDR3 nucleotide sequence: TGTGCCAGTAGTATAGGAGGGAGCGGGGGACCCCGGGAGACCCAGTACTTC. The complete variable domain, with remaining parts taken from reference TRBV19 and TRBJ2-5, reads DGGITQSPKYLFRKEGQNVTLSCEQNLNHDAMYWYRQDPGQGLRLIYYSQIVNDFQKGDIAEGYSVSREKKESFPLTVTSAQKNPTAFYLCASSIGGSGGPRETQYFGPGTRLLVL.

This chain joins TRBV12-3 or TRBV12-4 and TRBJ2-1, with D possibly being TRBD1 (6 bases). This CDR3 spans 11 amino acids. V was cut by 4 bases and J by 15 bases, with 13 bases left in between. As DNA, the CDR3 is TGTGCCAGCAGTTCCAACAGGGTCCCGTTCTTC. Its translation is CASSSNRVPFF.

This clone has a handful of counts. As DNA, the CDR3 is TGTGCCAGCAGTGAGGACGGTGGGGCCTATGGCTACACCTTC. Amino acids: CASSEDGGAYGYTF. The gene calls are TRBV6-4 and TRBJ1-2; the D gene is possibly TRBD1 (5 bases). Trimming took 3 bases from V and 4 from J, leaving 12 bases between them. The CDR3 totals 14 residues. Germline CDR1 MRHNA, CDR2 SNTAGT.

The rearrangement joins TRBV3-1 (or the pseudogene TRBV3-2) to TRBJ2-7; D perhaps matches TRBD2 (5 bases). CDR3 length: 13 amino acids. Trimming left V 4 bases short and J 7 bases short, with 14 bases between. Germline V gene data show CDR1 as LGHDT and CDR2 as YNNKEL (reference sequence). CDR3 sequence reads: CASSLRGLVEQYF. CDR3 DNA: TGTGCCAGCAGCCTCCGGGGTCTTGTGGAGCAGTACTTC.

This sequence joins TRBV24-1 and TRBJ1-5, with 8 bases that match TRBD1. The V segment lost 2 bases and the J segment 6 bases; nucleotides outside the gene matches: 8. Germline V gives CDR1 KGHDR, CDR2 SFDVKD. This CDR3 region has 16 residues. CDR3 region: CATSDSRQGFGQPQHF. The CDR3 DNA reads TGTGCCACCAGTGATTCAAGACAGGGGTTCGGTCAGCCCCAGCATTTT.

This clone has a single count. This rearrangement joins TRBV14 to TRBJ2-7; TRBD2 matches at 10 bases. There are 14 residues in the CDR3. V lost 0 bases, J lost 7 bases, and 3 bases stayed unmatched. Germline V lookup: CDR1 SGHDN, CDR2 FVKESK. Written as DNA, the CDR3 is TGTGCCAGCAGCCAAGAGGGACTAGCGCGGGAGCAGTACTTC. Translated, it gives CASSQEGLAREQYF.

This chain links TRBV6-4 with TRBJ2-2; D is undetermined. The CDR3 sequence is 18 residues long. From germline, CDR1 is MRHNA and CDR2 SNTAGT. V was clipped by 0 bases and J by 8 bases, with 22 bases between them. Here the CDR3 reads CASSDSLEDPSDLGELFF. CDR3 bases: TGTGCCAGCAGTGACTCTCTTGAGGATCCCTCGGATCTGGGGGAGCTGTTTTTT.

The genes are TRBV4-1 and TRBJ1-3; D is unresolved. The CDR3 runs to 16 residues. Trimming cost V 4 bases and J 3 bases, with 16 bases left between them. From germline, CDR1 is MGHRA and CDR2 YSYEKL. CDR3: CASSLFAGAGGNTIYF. CDR3 bases: TGCGCCAGCAGCCTATTCGCGGGCGCAGGTGGAAACACCATATATTTT.

J is TRBJ1-1 and V is TRBV6-5; no clear D gene. The CDR3 covers 14 residues. V gave up 6 bases and J gave up 4 bases, with 15 bases separating them. Germline values: CDR1 MNHEY, CDR2 SVGAGI. For the CDR3, the DNA is TGTGCCAGCAGGGCGCCAAGAGGGCCCACTGAAGCTTTCTTT. Protein sequence: CASRAPRGPTEAFF.

This rearrangement joins TRBV4-3 to TRBJ2-5, with 7 bases lining up with TRBD1. The CDR3 is 18 amino acids. The V segment lost 2 bases and the J segment 5 bases; nucleotides outside the gene matches: 17. Germline V gene sequence: CDR1 LGHNA, CDR2 YSLEER. CDR3 sequence (DNA): TGCGCCAGCAGCCAAAGGGTAAGGGGGCGAAATGGGTGTGAGACCCAGTACTTC. Translating it yields CASSQRVRGRNGCETQYF.

V gene TRBV6-5 combines with J gene TRBJ2-3, with 8 bases identical to TRBD2. Trimming at V came to 6 bases and at J to 3 bases, leaving 8 bases not matched to a gene. The CDR3 loop spans 15 amino acids. Per the germline V gene, CDR1 is MNHEY and CDR2 is SVGAGI. The CDR3 DNA follows: TGTGCCAGCAGCCCGATAGCGGGAAGGACAGATACGCAGTATTTT. Its protein is CASSPIAGRTDTQYF.

The chain has TRBV9 and TRBJ2-2; a possible D gene is TRBD2 (6 bases). V lost 3 bases, J lost 6 bases, and 9 bases lay in between. Germline-derived CDR1 and CDR2 are SGDLS and YYNGEE. The CDR3 is 13 residues long. In DNA, the CDR3 is TGTGCCAGCAGCGCCCGCGGGGCCGGGGAGCTGTTTTTT. As protein: CASSARGAGELFF.

This chain links TRBV5-6 with TRBJ1-2; D ambiguous. The CDR3 runs to 13 residues. Per germline, CDR1 SGHDT and CDR2 YYEEEE. Trimming took 0 bases from V and 8 from J, leaving 11 bases between them. CDR3 amino acids: CASSLGRLPGYTF. CDR3 coding DNA: TGTGCCAGCAGCTTGGGTAGATTGCCGGGCTACACCTTC.

The genes are TRBV7-8 and TRBJ2-7; 7 nucleotides match TRBD1. V was pared by 6 bases and J by 7 bases, with 12 bases of the junction left unmatched. The length of the CDR3 is 14 residues. The germline V gene has CDR1 SGHVS and CDR2 FQNEAQ. The CDR3 reads CASRFRQGLGEQYV. In nucleotides, the CDR3 is TGTGCCAGCAGGTTCAGACAGGGCTTAGGGGAGCAGTACGTC.

The genes are TRBV20-1 and TRBJ2-7; 10 bases line up with TRBD2. CDR3 length equals 14 residues. CDR1 and CDR2 from the germline V gene are DFQATT and SNEGSKA (reference sequence). The junction had 10 bases not matched to a gene; V was cut back by 6 bases and J by 5 bases. The CDR3 sequence is CSASSSSGSNEQYV. DNA for the CDR3: TGCAGTGCCAGTAGTTCTAGCGGGAGTAACGAGCAGTACGTC.